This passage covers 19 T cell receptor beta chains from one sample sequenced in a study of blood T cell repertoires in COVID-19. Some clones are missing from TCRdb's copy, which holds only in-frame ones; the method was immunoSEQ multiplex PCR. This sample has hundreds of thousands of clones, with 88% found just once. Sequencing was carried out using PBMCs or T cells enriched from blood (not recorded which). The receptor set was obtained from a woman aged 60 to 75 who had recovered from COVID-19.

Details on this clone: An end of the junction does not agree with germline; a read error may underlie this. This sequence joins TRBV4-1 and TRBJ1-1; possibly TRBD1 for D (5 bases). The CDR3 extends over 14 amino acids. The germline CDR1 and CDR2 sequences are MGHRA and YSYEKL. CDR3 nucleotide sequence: TGCGCCAGCAGCCAAACTTCAGGGAACGCTGAAGCTTTCTTT. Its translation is CASSQTSGNAEAFF.

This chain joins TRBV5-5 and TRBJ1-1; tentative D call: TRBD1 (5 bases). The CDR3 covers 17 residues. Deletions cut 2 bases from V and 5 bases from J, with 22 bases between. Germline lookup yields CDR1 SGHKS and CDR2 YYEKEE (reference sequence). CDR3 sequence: CASSFGRSQGAGTEAFF. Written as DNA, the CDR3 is TGTGCCAGCAGCTTTGGCCGATCCCAGGGAGCGGGGACTGAAGCTTTCTTT.

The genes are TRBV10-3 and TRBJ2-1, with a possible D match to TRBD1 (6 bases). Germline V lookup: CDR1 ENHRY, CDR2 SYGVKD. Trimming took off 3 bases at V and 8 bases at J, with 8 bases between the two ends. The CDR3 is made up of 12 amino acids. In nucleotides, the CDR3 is TGTGCCATCAGTGAACAGGGTGATGAGCAGTTCTTC. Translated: CAISEQGDEQFF.

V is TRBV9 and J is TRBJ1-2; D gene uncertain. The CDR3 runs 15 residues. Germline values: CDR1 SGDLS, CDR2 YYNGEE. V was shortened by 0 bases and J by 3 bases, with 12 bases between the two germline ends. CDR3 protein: CASSVALGQDYGYTF. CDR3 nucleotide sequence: TGTGCCAGCAGCGTAGCCTTGGGTCAGGACTATGGCTACACCTTC. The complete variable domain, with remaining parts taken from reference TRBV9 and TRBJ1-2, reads DSGVTQTPKHLITATGQRVTLRCSPRSGDLSVYWYQQSLDQGLQFLIQYYNGEERAKGNILERFSAQQFPDLHSELNLSSLELGDSALYFCASSVALGQDYGYTFGSGTRLTVV.

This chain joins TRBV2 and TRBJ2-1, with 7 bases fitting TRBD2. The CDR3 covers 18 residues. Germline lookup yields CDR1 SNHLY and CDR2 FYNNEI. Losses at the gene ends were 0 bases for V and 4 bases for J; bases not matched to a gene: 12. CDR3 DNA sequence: TGTGCCAGCAGTGAAGCGCTGCGTCCGGGGGGAAAATACAATGAGCAGTTCTTC. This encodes CASSEALRPGGKYNEQFF.

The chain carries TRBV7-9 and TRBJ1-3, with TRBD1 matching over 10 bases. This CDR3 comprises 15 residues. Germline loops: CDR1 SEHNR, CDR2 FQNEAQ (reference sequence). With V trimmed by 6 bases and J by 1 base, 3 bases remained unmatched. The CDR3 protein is CASRDRGRSGNTIYF. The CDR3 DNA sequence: TGTGCCAGCAGAGACAGGGGGCGTTCTGGAAACACCATATATTTT. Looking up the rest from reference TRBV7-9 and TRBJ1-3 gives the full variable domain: DTGVSQNPRHKITKRGQNVTFRCDPISEHNRLYWYRQTLGQGPEFLTYFQNEAQLEKSRLLSDRFSAERPKGSFSTLEIQRTEQGDSAMYLCASRDRGRSGNTIYFGEGSWLTVV.

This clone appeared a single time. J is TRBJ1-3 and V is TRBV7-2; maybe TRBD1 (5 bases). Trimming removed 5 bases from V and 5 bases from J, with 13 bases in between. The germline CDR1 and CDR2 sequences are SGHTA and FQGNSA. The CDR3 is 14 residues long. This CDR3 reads CASSPGRGRNTIYF. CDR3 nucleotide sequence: TGTGCCAGCAGCCCCGGGAGGGGTCGAAACACCATATATTTT.

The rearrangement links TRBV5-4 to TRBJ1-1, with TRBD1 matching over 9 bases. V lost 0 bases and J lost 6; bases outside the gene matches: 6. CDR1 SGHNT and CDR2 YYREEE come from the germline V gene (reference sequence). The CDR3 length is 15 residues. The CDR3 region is CASSLEIQGASEAFF. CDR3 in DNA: TGTGCCAGCAGCTTGGAGATACAGGGGGCCTCTGAAGCTTTCTTT.

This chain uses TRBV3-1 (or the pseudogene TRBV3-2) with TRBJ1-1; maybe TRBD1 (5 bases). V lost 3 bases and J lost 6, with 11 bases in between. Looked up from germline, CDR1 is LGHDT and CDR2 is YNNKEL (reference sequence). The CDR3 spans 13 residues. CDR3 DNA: TGTGCCAGCAGCCACCTGAAGGGGCCTGAAGCTTTCTTT. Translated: CASSHLKGPEAFF.

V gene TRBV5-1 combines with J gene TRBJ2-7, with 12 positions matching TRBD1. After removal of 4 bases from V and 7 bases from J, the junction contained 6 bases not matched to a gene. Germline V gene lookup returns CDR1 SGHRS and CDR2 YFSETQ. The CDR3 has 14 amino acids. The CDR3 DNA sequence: TGCGCCAGCAGCGCGGGGACAGGGGGCGGTGAGCAGTACGTC. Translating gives CASSAGTGGGEQYV.

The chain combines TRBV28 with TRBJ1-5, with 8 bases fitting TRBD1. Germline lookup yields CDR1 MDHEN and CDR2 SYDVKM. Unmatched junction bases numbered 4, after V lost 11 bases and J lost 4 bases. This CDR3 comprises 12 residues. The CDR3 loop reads CAVRTGNQPQHF. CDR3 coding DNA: TGTGCCGTAAGGACAGGGAATCAGCCCCAGCATTTT.

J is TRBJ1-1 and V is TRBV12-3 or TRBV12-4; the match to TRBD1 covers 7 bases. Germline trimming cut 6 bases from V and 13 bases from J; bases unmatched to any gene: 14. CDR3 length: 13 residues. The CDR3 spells CASSRTTGANGFF. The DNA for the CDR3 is TGTGCCAGCAGCCGGACTACAGGGGCGAACGGTTTCTTT.

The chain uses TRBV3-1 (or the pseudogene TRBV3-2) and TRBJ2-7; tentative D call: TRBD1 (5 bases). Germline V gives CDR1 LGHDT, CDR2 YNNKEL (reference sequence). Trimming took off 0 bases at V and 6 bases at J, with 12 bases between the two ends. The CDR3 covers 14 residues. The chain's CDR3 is CASSQDLSTGEQYV. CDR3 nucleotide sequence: TGTGCCAGCAGCCAAGATCTGTCCACAGGCGAGCAGTACGTC.

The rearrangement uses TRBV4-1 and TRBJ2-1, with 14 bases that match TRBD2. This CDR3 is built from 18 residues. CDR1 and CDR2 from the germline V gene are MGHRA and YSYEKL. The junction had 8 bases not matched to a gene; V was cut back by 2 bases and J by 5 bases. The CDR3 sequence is CASSQQTSGGARDNEQFF. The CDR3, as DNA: TGCGCCAGCAGCCAACAGACTAGCGGGGGGGCCAGGGACAATGAGCAGTTCTTC.

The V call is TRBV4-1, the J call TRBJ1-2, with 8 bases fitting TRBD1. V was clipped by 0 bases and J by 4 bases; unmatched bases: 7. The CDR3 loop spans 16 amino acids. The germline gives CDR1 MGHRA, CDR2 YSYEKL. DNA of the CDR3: TGCGCCAGCAGCCAAGATTTAACAGGGGGGGTCTATGGCTACACCTTC. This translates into CASSQDLTGGVYGYTF.

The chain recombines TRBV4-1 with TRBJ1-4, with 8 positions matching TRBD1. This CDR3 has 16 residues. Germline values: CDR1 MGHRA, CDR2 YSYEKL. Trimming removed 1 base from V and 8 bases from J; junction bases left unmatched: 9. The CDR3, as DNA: TGCGCCAGCAGCCAAGTTCGGACAGGGAGTGGGGAAAAACTGTTTTTT. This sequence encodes CASSQVRTGSGEKLFF.

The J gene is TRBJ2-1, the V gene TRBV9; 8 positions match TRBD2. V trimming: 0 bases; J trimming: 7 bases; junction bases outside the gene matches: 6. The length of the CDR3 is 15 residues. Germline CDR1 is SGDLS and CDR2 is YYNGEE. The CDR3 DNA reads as TGTGCCAGCAGCGTAGGTAGCGGGGCTCAGAATGAGCAGTTCTTC. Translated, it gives CASSVGSGAQNEQFF.

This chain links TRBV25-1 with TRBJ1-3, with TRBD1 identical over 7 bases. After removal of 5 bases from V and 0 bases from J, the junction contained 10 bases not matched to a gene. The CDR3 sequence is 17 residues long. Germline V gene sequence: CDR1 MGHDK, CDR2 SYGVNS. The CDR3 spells CASSPQGQASSGNTIYF. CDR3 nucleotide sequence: TGTGCCAGCAGTCCCCAAGGACAGGCCAGCTCTGGAAACACCATATATTTT.

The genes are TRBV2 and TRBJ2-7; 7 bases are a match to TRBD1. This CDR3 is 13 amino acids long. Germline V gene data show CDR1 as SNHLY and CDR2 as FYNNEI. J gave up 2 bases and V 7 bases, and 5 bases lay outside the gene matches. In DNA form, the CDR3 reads TGTGCCAGCAACCGACAGGGCACCTACGAGCAGTACTTC. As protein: CASNRQGTYEQYF.